The 9 T cell receptor beta chains listed next were all sequenced from one sample in a study of glioma-infiltrating T cells. Using RNA template, CDR3s of TCR alpha and beta were amplified with iRepertoire arm-PCR. MiXCR, run by TCRdb on the multiplex PCR reads, gives a single entry per CDR3 protein. The sample records over 130,000 distinct CDR3 sequences, approximately 40% being singletons. The sequenced material came from glioma tissue, nonneoplastic brain tissue, or PBMCs (not recorded which). The source of these receptors is a human donor with low-grade glioma or glioblastoma, undergoing nonglioma brain surgery, or in good health (not recorded which).

The chain links TRBV7-9 to TRBJ1-1; 9 bases are a match to TRBD1. This CDR3 region has 18 residues. The trim removed 1 base at V and 3 bases at J, leaving 12 bases unmatched. The germline V gene has CDR1 SEHNR and CDR2 FQNEAQ (reference sequence). CDR3 in amino acids: CASSLGRTGATRDTEAFF. CDR3 DNA: TGTGCCAGCAGCTTAGGGAGGACAGGGGCTACGAGGGACACTGAAGCTTTCTTT.

On this clonotype itself: A much larger clone lies one base from this, so it may be a read error. The chain has TRBV6-5 and TRBJ2-1; TRBD2 agrees at 10 bases. CDR1 and CDR2 from the germline V gene are MNHEY and SVGAGI. V lost 5 bases to trimming and J lost 10 bases; unmatched junction nucleotides: 11. The CDR3 runs to 15 residues. The chain's CDR3 is CASSERTSGSYEQFF. Written as DNA, the CDR3 is TGTGCCAGCAGTGAAAGGACTAGCGGCTCCTACGAGCAGTTCTTC.

This clonotype was counted many times. This chain connects TRBV27 to TRBJ1-1; possible D gene TRBD1, 5 bases. Germline V gene lookup returns CDR1 MNHEY and CDR2 SMNVEV (reference sequence). CDR3 length: 11 residues. V lost 6 bases and J 8 bases, leaving 10 bases between the germline ends. CDR3 residues: CASSGTKEAFF. In nucleotides, the CDR3 is TGTGCCAGCAGCGGGACGAAGGAAGCTTTCTTT.

This clonotype was observed a few times. The chain recombines TRBV18 with TRBJ2-3; 10 positions match TRBD2. Germline loops: CDR1 KGHSH, CDR2 LQKENI. After removal of 4 bases from V and 3 bases from J, the junction contained 10 bases not matched to a gene. The CDR3 is made up of 17 amino acids. The CDR3: CASSRRLPAGGTDTQYF. For the CDR3, the DNA is TGTGCCAGCTCACGCCGCTTGCCAGCGGGAGGGACAGATACGCAGTATTTT.

This clonotype occurred a few times. This CDR3 reads CASSLSGRSPGNTIYF. In DNA form, the CDR3 reads TGTGCCAGCAGTTTATCTGGCCGAAGCCCTGGAAACACCATATATTTT. This rearrangement joins TRBV27 to TRBJ1-3, with unresolved D. The germline gives CDR1 MNHEY, CDR2 SMNVEV (reference sequence). The V end was cut by 0 bases, the J end by 2 bases, with 11 bases between. CDR3 length equals 16 residues.

Only a few counts were recorded for this clonotype. The gene calls are TRBV4-1 and TRBJ2-7; no definite D call. V was cut by 0 bases and J by 4 bases, with 13 bases left in between. CDR1 is MGHRA and CDR2 is YSYEKL in the germline V gene. This CDR3 is 15 amino acids long. CDR3 in amino acids: CASSQDPGPEYEQYF. For the CDR3, the DNA is TGCGCCAGCAGCCAAGATCCCGGACCGGAATACGAGCAGTACTTC.

CDR3: CASSFSGSSYGYTF. The CDR3, as DNA: TGTGCCAGCAGCTTCTCCGGTTCCTCCTATGGCTACACCTTC. The V call is TRBV7-2, the J call TRBJ1-2; D gene unclear. Germline-derived CDR1 and CDR2 are SGHTA and FQGNSA. The CDR3 has 14 residues. The ends were cut back, 3 bases at V and 4 bases at J, with 12 bases in the middle.

In its sample, this clonotype was seen a few times. V and J are TRBV20-1 and TRBJ2-5; D may be TRBD1 (5 bases). In germline, CDR1 is DFQATT, CDR2 SNEGSKA (reference sequence). CDR3 size: 15 residues. V lost 1 base and J lost 3, with 15 bases in between. CDR3 residues: CSARGGLGREETQYF. CDR3 DNA sequence: TGCAGTGCTAGAGGGGGCTTGGGTAGAGAAGAGACCCAGTACTTC.

This clonotype has only a few counts. CDR3 nucleotides: TGTGCCACACAGGGTAATTATGACACCGGGGAGCTGTTTTTT. Protein product: CATQGNYDTGELFF. V usage is TRBV15 and J usage is TRBJ2-2; D may be TRBD1 (6 bases). The CDR3 runs to 14 residues. Trimming cost V 9 bases and J 3 bases, with 14 bases left between them. Germline V gene sequence: CDR1 LNHNV, CDR2 YYDKDF (reference sequence).